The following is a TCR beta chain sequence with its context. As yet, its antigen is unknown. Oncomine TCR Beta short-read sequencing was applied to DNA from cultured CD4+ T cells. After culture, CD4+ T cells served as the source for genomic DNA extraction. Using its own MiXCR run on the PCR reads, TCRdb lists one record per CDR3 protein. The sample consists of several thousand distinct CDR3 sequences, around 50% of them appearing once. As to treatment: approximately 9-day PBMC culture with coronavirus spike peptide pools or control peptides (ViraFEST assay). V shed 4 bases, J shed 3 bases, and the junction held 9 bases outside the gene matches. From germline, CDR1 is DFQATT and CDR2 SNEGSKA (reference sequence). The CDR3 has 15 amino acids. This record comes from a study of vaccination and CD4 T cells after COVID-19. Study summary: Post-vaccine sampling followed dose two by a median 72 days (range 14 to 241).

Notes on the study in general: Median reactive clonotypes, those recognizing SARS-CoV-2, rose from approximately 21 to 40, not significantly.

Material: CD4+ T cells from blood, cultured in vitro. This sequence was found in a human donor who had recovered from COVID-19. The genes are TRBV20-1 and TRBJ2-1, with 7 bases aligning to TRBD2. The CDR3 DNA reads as TGCAGTGCTACTCGAGCGGGGAGAGGCTACAATGAGCAGTTCTTC. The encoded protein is CSATRAGRGYNEQFF.